Included here is one T cell receptor beta chain sequence, with context. The antigen remains unidentified. This CDR3 region has 15 residues. Unmatched junction bases numbered 3, after V lost 3 bases and J lost 4 bases. The germline V gene encodes CDR1 SSHAT and CDR2 FNYEAQ (reference sequence). Using immunoSEQ multiplex PCR, the repertoire was profiled, and TCRdb retains in-frame clones only, with some absent. In the table there are around 120,000 clones, approximately 65% of which are singletons. The data were taken from a study of shared clonotypes between healthy human individuals. The study, taken as a whole, reports: Shared across several donors were around 5% of the naive CD4 clonotypes. The expectation was that sequencing depth would affect clonotype sharing among donors.

CD8 memory combined CD45RO+ cells with CCR7-negative CD45RA+ TemRA cells. This chain connects TRBV7-7 to TRBJ2-3; 11 bases agree with TRBD2. The sample consisted of memory CD8+ T cells sorted from blood. Subset specified: CD45RO+ cells pooled with CCR7-negative TemRA cells. This clonotype was sampled from a woman aged 30 to 39 in good health. The CDR3 region is CASSLTSGTADTQYF. The CDR3 DNA follows: TGTGCCAGCAGCTTGACTAGCGGGACGGCAGATACGCAGTATTTT.